This TCR beta chain was sequenced for a study of blood T cells in healthy people across ages. Study at large: Template switching recovered approximately one barcoded beta molecule for every two T cells. Overall study results and limits: With naive T cell percentage, TCR beta diversity showed a strong correlation. Diversity of TCR beta per million T cells declined in a roughly linear way with age.

Germline CDR1 reads SQVTM; CDR2 reads ANQGSEA. The CDR3 loop spans 15 amino acids. J gave up 7 bases and V 7 bases, and 14 bases lay outside the gene matches. The count of this clonotype is one. The antigen is undetermined. With a J-beta primer mix and a sample-barcoded 5' primer, a second PCR ran about 7 to 12 cycles. TCRdb reanalysed the 5' RACE reads using MiXCR and keeps one entry per CDR3 protein. Among 1.2 million to 1.5 million distinct CDR3 sequences listed, 42% were seen once. Sequencing input: blood. This chain connects TRBV29-1 to TRBJ2-7, with 12 bases matching TRBD1. This receptor was taken from a woman aged 18-30 years in good health. The CDR3 region has the DNA TGCAGCGGTGATTCCGGGACAGGGGGCTACAATGAGCAGTACTTC. Protein sequence: CSGDSGTGGYNEQYF.